The clone carrying this T cell receptor beta chain was recorded at least ten times. This entry belongs to a study of CD8+CD57+ T cells in acquired aplastic anemia. Investigators profiled TCR beta VDJ and CDR3 from genomic DNA template. MiXCR, run by TCRdb on the reads, gives a single entry per CDR3 protein. This table holds about 210,000 distinct CDR3 sequences, over 60% found once. Sequencing was performed on sorted CD4+, CD8+, or CD8+CD57+ T cells (not recorded which) from PBMCs. The source is a human donor in good health.

The CDR3 nucleotides read TGTGCCAGCAGCTTCGGCCAACCCAATGAGCAGTTCTTC. This gives the protein CASSFGQPNEQFF. This chain joins TRBV5-8 and TRBJ2-1, with unresolved D. In germline, CDR1 is SGHTS, CDR2 YDEGEE. Trimming pared 2 bases from V and 6 bases from J, leaving 9 bases between. CDR3 length: 13 residues.